This TCR beta chain appears in the sequencing data of a study of vaccination and CD4 T cells after COVID-19. Study details: Investigators stimulated cells with overlapping spike peptides drawn from SARS-CoV-2, HCoV-NL63, HCoV-OC43 and HCoV-229E.

Whole-study findings and limits: Clonotypes reactive to SARS-CoV-2 had a median that went up from about 22 to 38, but not significantly.

Treatment in this sample: 10-day PBMC culture with coronavirus spike peptide pools or control peptides (ViraFEST assay). Harvesting of the unexposed donor's CD4+ T cells predated the COVID-19 pandemic (2011-2018). As cell numbers allowed, unexposed-donor CD4+ T cells faced SARS-CoV-2 S/N and four cold-coronavirus spikes. Trimming cost V 5 bases and J 1 base, with 9 bases left between them. The CDR3 is made up of 14 amino acids. Looked up from germline, CDR1 is KGHSH and CDR2 is LQKENI. Comment on this clonotype: Its antigen is currently unknown.

Sequence data for DNA of cultured CD4+ T cells were generated by the Oncomine TCR Beta short-read assay. TCRdb analysed the PCR reads with MiXCR anew, one entry per CDR3 protein. The sample carries around 7,000 distinct CDR3 sequences, under 55% recorded once. This TCR came from a human donor in good health. The sample taken for sequencing was CD4+ T cells from blood, cultured in vitro. The chain is built from TRBV18 and TRBJ1-5; weak D call: TRBD1 (6 bases). The CDR3 reads CASSAGASNQPQHF. The CDR3 DNA reads TGTGCCAGCTCAGCAGGGGCGAGCAATCAGCCCCAGCATTTT.